The clone carrying this TCR beta chain was observed a single time. Looked up from germline, CDR1 is ENHRY and CDR2 is SYGVKD. The CDR3 is 14 residues long. Unmatched junction bases numbered 7, after V lost 6 bases and J lost 5 bases. This sample was included in a study of blood T cell repertoires in COVID-19. Study in general: The United States, Italy and Spain supplied acute and convalescent COVID-19 samples. In each case, the material was cDNA or gDNA derived from T cells, B-cell-depleted T cells, or PBMCs.

Authors' methods: It was from reference gene primer amplification that nucleated cell counts were estimated. Here immunoSEQ multiplex PCR was the method, and the copy in TCRdb shows in-frame clones only, minus some. From that table come the V and J calls and clone size; the DNA was used to work out D and trimming. Here the sample spans roughly 100,000 clones, around 87% being singletons. Source material: peripheral blood. The chain combines TRBV10-3 with TRBJ2-3, with TRBD1 identical over 8 bases. The clonotype originates from a man between 50 and 59 years old with active or convalescent COVID-19. CDR3 residues: CAISRGRDEDTQYF. In nucleotides, the CDR3 is TGTGCCATCAGCAGGGGGCGAGATGAAGATACGCAGTATTTT.